This TCR beta chain was identified during a study of blood T cell repertoires in COVID-19. Study-wide context: Collection of acute and convalescent COVID-19 samples took place in the United States, Italy and Spain. PBMCs, B-cell-depleted T cells, or T cells were the source of the cDNA or gDNA that made up the material.

The authors' processing: Nucleated cell counts were estimated from reference gene primer amplification. TCRdb keeps only in-frame clones here, not all; method: immunoSEQ multiplex PCR. That table supplies the V and J calls and clone size; D and trimming were determined from the DNA. The data show tens of thousands of clones, almost 90% seen once. V lost 4 bases and J 1 base, leaving 8 bases between the germline ends. The CDR3 extends over 13 amino acids. The sequence was collected from a woman of 80 years or more with active or convalescent COVID-19. Sequenced: peripheral blood. The chain couples TRBV12-3 or TRBV12-4 to TRBJ2-7; tentatively, D is TRBD1 (6 bases). The CDR3 is CASSWQGSYEQYF. The CDR3 nucleotides read TGTGCCAGCAGTTGGCAGGGGTCCTACGAGCAGTACTTC.